Following are 21 T cell receptor beta chains from one sample sequenced in a study of T cells after somatic rescue of genetic block. Assay used: immunoSEQ multiplex PCR; TCRdb lists only in-frame clones, some missing. The sample has about 88,000 clones; about 87% are singletons. Sequencing input: peripheral blood mononuclear cells (PBMCs). Receptor source: a woman under 30.

V and J are TRBV5-4 and TRBJ2-2; 8 nucleotides match TRBD2. The CDR3 covers 15 residues. CDR1 and CDR2 (germline): SGHNT, YYREEE (reference sequence). The J segment lost 5 bases and the V segment lost 0 bases, leaving 3 bases of the junction unmatched. The CDR3 sequence: CASSLAAGGTGELFF. The CDR3 DNA sequence: TGTGCCAGCAGCTTGGCTGCGGGAGGTACCGGGGAGCTGTTTTTT. Together with reference TRBV5-4 and TRBJ2-2, the CDR3 gives the full variable domain: ETGVTQSPTHLIKTRGQQVTLRCSSQSGHNTVSWYQQALGQGPQFIFQYYREEENGRGNFPPRFSGLQFPNYSSELNVNALELDDSALYLCASSLAAGGTGELFFGEGSRLTVL.

The CDR3 DNA reads as TGCGCCAGCAGCTTGGCCCCGACAGGGAGCACAGATACGCAGTATTTT. The encoded protein is CASSLAPTGSTDTQYF. The V and J genes are TRBV5-1 and TRBJ2-3; 7 nucleotides align to TRBD1. The CDR3 has 16 residues. Germline V CDR1 and CDR2: SGHRS, YFSETQ. Trimming at V came to 0 bases and at J to 0 bases, leaving 4 bases not matched to a gene.

The J gene is TRBJ2-7, the V gene TRBV28, with 9 nucleotides matching TRBD2. Trimming at V came to 8 bases and at J to 4 bases, leaving 15 bases not matched to a gene. This CDR3 has 16 amino acids. The germline CDR1 and CDR2 sequences are MDHEN and SYDVKM. CDR3 region: CASVPPVAGAIYEQYF. CDR3 sequence (DNA): TGTGCCAGCGTACCGCCCGTAGCGGGAGCTATATACGAGCAGTACTTC.

V and J are TRBV28 and TRBJ2-1; D could derive from TRBD1 or TRBD2 (5 bases each). CDR1 MDHEN and CDR2 SYDVKM come from the germline V gene. The CDR3 totals 16 residues. The germline V and J ends were trimmed by 3 bases and 10 bases, with 22 bases remaining between them. The CDR3 reads CASSFTRVGASREQFF. CDR3 DNA: TGTGCCAGCAGTTTCACCAGGGTGGGAGCTAGTCGGGAGCAGTTCTTC.

This rearrangement joins TRBV6-1 to TRBJ1-1, with no clear D. CDR1 is MNHNS, CDR2 SASEGT, per germline. This CDR3 spans 13 amino acids. V lost 2 bases and J lost 5, with 9 bases in between. CDR3 coding DNA: TGTGCCAGCAGTGAACGGGTTTGGACTGAAGCTTTCTTT. It encodes CASSERVWTEAFF.

The genes are TRBV5-4 and TRBJ1-1; D not resolved. Germline V gives CDR1 SGHNT, CDR2 YYREEE (reference sequence). V lost 0 bases and J 0 bases, leaving 6 bases between the germline ends. The CDR3 loop spans 14 amino acids. CDR3 sequence: CASSLASMNTEAFF. In nucleotides, the CDR3 is TGTGCCAGCAGCTTGGCCTCGATGAACACTGAAGCTTTCTTT.

This clone was seen only once. The V gene is TRBV7-8, the J gene TRBJ1-2, with 7 bases lining up with TRBD1. Germline CDR1 and CDR2: SGHVS and FQNEAQ. The junction had 5 bases not matched to a gene; V was cut back by 0 bases and J by 4 bases. The CDR3 is made up of 15 amino acids. The CDR3 is CASSLAGDSVYGYTF. The CDR3 DNA reads as TGTGCCAGCAGCTTAGCAGGGGACAGTGTCTATGGCTACACCTTC.

The chain employs TRBV6-5 and TRBJ2-1; D is possibly TRBD1 (5 bases). The CDR3 has 14 amino acids. In germline, CDR1 is MNHEY, CDR2 SVGAGI. Trimming shortened V by 6 bases and J by 3 bases, and 12 bases separated the two germline ends. The CDR3 DNA is TGTGCCAGCAGGAATCCAGGGTACTACAATGAGCAGTTCTTC. Amino acid sequence: CASRNPGYYNEQFF.

This chain joins TRBV7-8 and TRBJ1-1; a possible D gene is TRBD1 (6 bases). The CDR3 is 16 amino acids. Deletions cut 4 bases from V and 4 bases from J, with 19 bases between. The germline V gene encodes CDR1 SGHVS and CDR2 FQNEAQ. CDR3 protein: CASSSPRAGEGTEAFF. The CDR3 DNA sequence: TGTGCCAGCAGCTCCCCTAGGGCAGGGGAAGGCACTGAAGCTTTCTTT.

The chain carries TRBV7-9 and TRBJ2-4; D may be TRBD1 (5 bases). This CDR3 has 12 amino acids. Trimming took 1 base from V and 8 from J, leaving 6 bases between them. The germline gives CDR1 SEHNR, CDR2 FQNEAQ (reference sequence). The DNA for the CDR3 is TGTGCCAGCAGCTTAGAAGGGGACATTCAGTACTTC. This translates into CASSLEGDIQYF. Complete variable domain (other parts from reference TRBV7-9 and TRBJ2-4): DTGVSQNPRHKITKRGQNVTFRCDPISEHNRLYWYRQTLGQGPEFLTYFQNEAQLEKSRLLSDRFSAERPKGSFSTLEIQRTEQGDSAMYLCASSLEGDIQYFGAGTRLSVL.

This clone has only one observation. The V gene is TRBV11-3, the J gene TRBJ2-7; the match to TRBD1 covers 9 bases. J gave up 1 base and V 0 bases, and 7 bases lay outside the gene matches. The germline V gene has CDR1 SGHNT and CDR2 YENEEA. The CDR3 totals 17 residues. CDR3 protein: CASSLEMTDRGSYEQYF. CDR3 in DNA: TGTGCCAGCAGCTTAGAAATGACGGACAGGGGTTCCTACGAGCAGTACTTC.

V usage is TRBV9 and J usage is TRBJ2-3; D is ambiguous. Germline loops: CDR1 SGDLS, CDR2 YYNGEE. The CDR3 length is 13 residues. The V and J ends lost 0 bases and 1 base respectively, with 3 bases between them. CDR3 loop: CASSVGGTDTQYF. The CDR3 nucleotides read TGTGCCAGCAGCGTAGGGGGCACAGATACGCAGTATTTT.

This rearrangement joins TRBV6-1 to TRBJ1-1; D possibly corresponds to TRBD1 (5 bases). Trimming pared 3 bases from V and 3 bases from J, leaving 11 bases between. The germline V gene has CDR1 MNHNS and CDR2 SASEGT. The CDR3 extends over 14 amino acids. DNA for the CDR3: TGTGCCAGCAGTGAGACGACAGAATACACTGAAGCTTTCTTT. Translation gives CASSETTEYTEAFF.

The V and J genes are TRBV30 and TRBJ1-1; D not certain. With 4 bases removed from V and 0 bases from J, the gap between germline ends came to 9 bases. The CDR3 totals 13 residues. Germline V gene lookup returns CDR1 GTSNPN and CDR2 SVGIG (reference sequence). The chain's CDR3 is CAWTRWLNTEAFF. As DNA, the CDR3 is TGTGCCTGGACCAGGTGGTTGAACACTGAAGCTTTCTTT. Using reference TRBV30 and TRBJ1-1 for the parts outside the CDR3, the full variable domain is SQTIHQWPATLVQPVGSPLSLECTVEGTSNPNLYWYRQAAGRGLQLLFYSVGIGQISSEVPQNLSASRPQDRQFILSSKKLLLSDSGFYLCAWTRWLNTEAFFGQGTRLTVV.

The chain has TRBV2 and TRBJ2-5; D not certain. Germline assignment: CDR1 SNHLY and CDR2 FYNNEI. Trimming removed 0 bases at V and 0 bases at J, with 5 bases between. The length of the CDR3 is 14 residues. Written as DNA, the CDR3 is TGTGCCAGCAGTGAAGCGCGGTACCAAGAGACCCAGTACTTC. This translates into CASSEARYQETQYF.

The rearrangement links TRBV2 to TRBJ2-7; D gene unclear. From germline, CDR1 is SNHLY and CDR2 FYNNEI. The CDR3 consists of 11 residues. V dropped 10 bases and J dropped 0 bases, with 7 bases sitting between them. The DNA for the CDR3 is TGTGCCATAACGGGCTCCTACGAGCAGTACTTC. Translation: CAITGSYEQYF.

This rearrangement joins TRBV6-4 to TRBJ2-3, with TRBD2 as a possible D gene (5 bases). Trimming pared 2 bases from V and 1 base from J, leaving 7 bases between. The CDR3 sequence is 14 residues long. CDR1 and CDR2 from the germline V gene are MRHNA and SNTAGT. The CDR3 DNA follows: TGTGCCAGCAGTGACCGGGGTGGCACAGATACGCAGTATTTT. Its protein is CASSDRGGTDTQYF.

The V gene is TRBV7-9, the J gene TRBJ2-1; D not certain. This CDR3 comprises 14 residues. V was pared by 6 bases and J by 0 bases, with 9 bases between. From germline, CDR1 is SEHNR and CDR2 FQNEAQ (reference sequence). CDR3 residues: CASSMESSYNEQFF. In DNA form, the CDR3 reads TGTGCCAGCAGTATGGAAAGCTCCTACAATGAGCAGTTCTTC.

This chain uses TRBV10-3 with TRBJ2-3; 10 nucleotides match TRBD1. The CDR3 spans 15 residues. From germline, CDR1 is ENHRY and CDR2 SYGVKD. After removal of 3 bases from V and 5 bases from J, the junction contained 5 bases not matched to a gene. The CDR3 is CAISEGTGVGDTQYF. In DNA form, the CDR3 reads TGTGCCATCAGTGAAGGGACAGGGGTGGGAGATACGCAGTATTTT.

This clone was detected only once. The V call is TRBV4-1, the J call TRBJ2-2; 10 bases are shared with TRBD2. J was trimmed by 2 bases and V by 4 bases; bases with no gene match: 4. Germline assignment: CDR1 MGHRA and CDR2 YSYEKL. This CDR3 has 16 residues. CDR3 residues: CASSRTSGLNTGELFF. The CDR3, as DNA: TGCGCCAGCAGCCGGACTAGCGGACTCAACACCGGGGAGCTGTTTTTT.

The chain couples TRBV27 to TRBJ2-3; no firm D call. V dropped 4 bases and J dropped 3 bases, with 8 bases sitting between them. Per germline, CDR1 MNHEY and CDR2 SMNVEV (reference sequence). CDR3 length: 13 residues. Here the CDR3 DNA reads TGTGCCAGCAGTTCCCCCCCGACAGATACGCAGTATTTT. The encoded protein is CASSSPPTDTQYF.